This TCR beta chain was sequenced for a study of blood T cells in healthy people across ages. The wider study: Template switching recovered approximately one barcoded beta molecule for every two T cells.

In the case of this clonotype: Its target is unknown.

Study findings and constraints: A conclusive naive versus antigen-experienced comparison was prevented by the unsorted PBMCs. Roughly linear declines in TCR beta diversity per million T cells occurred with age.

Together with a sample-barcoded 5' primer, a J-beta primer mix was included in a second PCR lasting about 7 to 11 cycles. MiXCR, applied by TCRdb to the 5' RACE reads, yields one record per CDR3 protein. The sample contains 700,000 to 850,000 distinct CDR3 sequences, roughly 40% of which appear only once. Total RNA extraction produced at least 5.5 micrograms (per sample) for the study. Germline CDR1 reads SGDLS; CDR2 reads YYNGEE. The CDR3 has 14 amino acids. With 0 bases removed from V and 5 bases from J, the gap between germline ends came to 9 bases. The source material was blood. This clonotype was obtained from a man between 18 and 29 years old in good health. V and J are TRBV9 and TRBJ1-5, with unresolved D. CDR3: CASSVGQDHQPQHF. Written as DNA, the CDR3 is TGTGCCAGCAGCGTAGGGCAGGATCATCAGCCCCAGCATTTT. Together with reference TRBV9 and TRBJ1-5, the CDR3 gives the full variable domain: DSGVTQTPKHLITATGQRVTLRCSPRSGDLSVYWYQQSLDQGLQFLIQYYNGEERAKGNILERFSAQQFPDLHSELNLSSLELGDSALYFCASSVGQDHQPQHFGDGTRLSIL.